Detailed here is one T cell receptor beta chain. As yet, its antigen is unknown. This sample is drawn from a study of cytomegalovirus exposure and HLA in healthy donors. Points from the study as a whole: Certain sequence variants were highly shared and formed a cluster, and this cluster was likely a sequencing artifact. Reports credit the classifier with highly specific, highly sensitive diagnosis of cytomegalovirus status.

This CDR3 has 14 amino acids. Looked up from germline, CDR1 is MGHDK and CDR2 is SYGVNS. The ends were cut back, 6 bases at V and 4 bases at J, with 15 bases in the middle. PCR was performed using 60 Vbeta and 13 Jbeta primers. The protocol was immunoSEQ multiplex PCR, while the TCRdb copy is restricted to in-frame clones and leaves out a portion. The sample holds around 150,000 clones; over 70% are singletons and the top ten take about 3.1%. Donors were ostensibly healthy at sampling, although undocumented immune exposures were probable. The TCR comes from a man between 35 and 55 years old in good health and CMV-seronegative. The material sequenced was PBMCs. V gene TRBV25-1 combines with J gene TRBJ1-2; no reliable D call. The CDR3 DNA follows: TGTGCCAGCAGCAACCGGGAGGGCTCCTATGGCTACACCTTC. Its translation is CASSNREGSYGYTF.